This T cell receptor (beta chain) was sequenced in a study of T cell responses to AZD1222 COVID-19 vaccine. Overall study findings and caveats: Repertoire sampling was restricted to post-peak T cell response timepoints. AZD1222 recipients seropositive at baseline numbered only five to seven. Spike-spanning, vaccine-associated CD4 TCRs were dominant at 160-218 and 743-854.

Using immunoSEQ multiplex PCR, the repertoire was profiled, and TCRdb retains in-frame clones only, with some absent. The sample has over 120,000 clones, roughly 93% seen once. Concerning this clone itself: Its matching antigen is unknown.

CDR1 LNHDA and CDR2 SQIVND come from the germline V gene (reference sequence). This CDR3 has 16 residues. Unmatched junction bases numbered 5, after V lost 6 bases and J lost 0 bases. This sequence joins TRBV19 and TRBJ2-6; 7 nucleotides agree with TRBD1. Source: peripheral blood, taken after recovery from COVID-19. The TCR comes from an adult who had recovered from COVID-19. CDR3 region: CASSRQGPSGANVLTF. The CDR3 nucleotides are TGTGCCAGTAGCCGACAGGGACCCTCTGGGGCCAACGTCCTGACTTTC.